This passage covers 14 T cell receptor beta chains from one sample sequenced in a study of cytomegalovirus exposure and HLA in healthy donors. With 60 Vbeta and 13 Jbeta primers, the PCR was carried out. Sequencing was performed with immunoSEQ multiplex PCR; in TCRdb, only in-frame clones are kept and a portion is missing. The sample consists of roughly 100,000 clones, about 80% of them appearing once. The specimen was PBMCs. These receptors came from a woman aged 18 to 35 in good health and CMV-seropositive.

The V call is TRBV5-6, the J call TRBJ1-1, with 7 bases fitting TRBD1. Trimming took 2 bases from V and 9 from J; bases not matched to a gene: 7. This CDR3 is 13 amino acids long. Germline CDR1 SGHDT, CDR2 YYEEEE. The CDR3: CASSLTGTEKAFF. In DNA form, the CDR3 reads TGTGCCAGCAGCTTAACCGGGACAGAAAAAGCTTTCTTT.

The V and J genes are TRBV18 and TRBJ2-5, with D hard to call. This CDR3 spans 12 amino acids. The germline gives CDR1 KGHSH, CDR2 LQKENI. V lost 8 bases and J lost 4, with 11 bases in between. The DNA of the CDR3 is TGTGCCAGCGCCCCAGTGGTAGAGACCCAGTACTTC. It is translated as CASAPVVETQYF.

V and J are TRBV28 and TRBJ2-5, with 8 positions matching TRBD2. Germline CDR1 MDHEN, CDR2 SYDVKM. This CDR3 contains 13 residues. V lost 3 bases to trimming and J lost 5 bases; unmatched junction nucleotides: 2. CDR3 coding DNA: TGTGCCAGCAGTTTCGGCGGGAGGGAGACCCAGTACTTC. Translating gives CASSFGGRETQYF.

This sequence joins TRBV7-9 and TRBJ2-5, with no clear D. The length of the CDR3 is 11 residues. Trimming took 1 base from V and 7 from J, leaving 4 bases between them. Per the germline V gene, CDR1 is SEHNR and CDR2 is FQNEAQ (reference sequence). In DNA form, the CDR3 reads TGTGCCAGCAGCTTAGTCGGGACCCAGTACTTC. It codes for CASSLVGTQYF.

This chain connects TRBV7-9 to TRBJ2-1; the match to TRBD2 covers 10 bases. This CDR3 has 14 amino acids. V shed 4 bases, J shed 9 bases, and the junction held 6 bases outside the gene matches. Looked up from germline, CDR1 is SEHNR and CDR2 is FQNEAQ (reference sequence). DNA of the CDR3: TGTGCCAGCAGCTATGTAGCGGGAGGATTTGAGCAGTTCTTC. It encodes CASSYVAGGFEQFF.

In this sample, this clone turned up a few times. The CDR3 coding sequence is TGTGCCAGCAGCTTGGCCGGCACCGGAGGCACTGAAGCTTTCTTT. This codes for CASSLAGTGGTEAFF. The rearrangement joins TRBV5-6 to TRBJ1-1; D ambiguous. Trimming took off 0 bases at V and 4 bases at J, with 13 bases between the two ends. CDR1 and CDR2 from the germline V gene are SGHDT and YYEEEE. The CDR3 loop spans 15 amino acids.

This clone was found once. The V gene is TRBV14, the J gene TRBJ1-1; D call uncertain. V shed 3 bases and J shed 3 bases, with 11 bases lying between them. Germline assignment: CDR1 SGHDN and CDR2 FVKESK. The CDR3 is 14 amino acids. CDR3 amino acids: CASSQSLTDTEAFF. The CDR3 DNA reads as TGTGCCAGCAGCCAGAGTTTAACGGACACTGAAGCTTTCTTT.

CDR3 in amino acids: CASSFVLASYNEQFF. The CDR3 nucleotides are TGTGCCAGCAGCTTCGTTTTAGCCTCCTACAATGAGCAGTTCTTC. This rearrangement joins TRBV5-4 to TRBJ2-1; D is undetermined. The V gene's germline CDR1 is SGHNT and CDR2 YYREEE (reference sequence). This CDR3 is built from 15 residues. Deletions cut 2 bases from V and 0 bases from J, with 9 bases between.

The V gene is TRBV18, the J gene TRBJ2-3; tentative D call: TRBD2 (6 bases). Germline-derived CDR1 and CDR2 are KGHSH and LQKENI. Trimming left V 2 bases short and J 2 bases short, with 11 bases between. The CDR3 sequence is 15 residues long. The CDR3 nucleotides are TGTGCCAGCTCACCAAAGCGGGTCGCCACAGATACGCAGTATTTT. Its protein is CASSPKRVATDTQYF.

There are a few counts of this clone. In nucleotides, the CDR3 is TGTGCCAGTAGTATGCTACGACAGGGAAGAGGTACAGATACGCAGTATTTT. Amino acid sequence: CASSMLRQGRGTDTQYF. This chain connects TRBV19 to TRBJ2-3, with 7 bases lining up with TRBD1. J lost 3 bases, V lost 3 bases, and 12 bases had no gene match. This CDR3 region has 17 residues. CDR1 LNHDA and CDR2 SQIVND come from the germline V gene (reference sequence).

This chain joins TRBV11-2 and TRBJ2-1, with 12 bases identical to TRBD2. Trimming at V came to 5 bases and at J to 0 bases, leaving 8 bases not matched to a gene. The CDR3 covers 18 residues. The germline gives CDR1 SGHAT, CDR2 FQNNGV. CDR3 nucleotides: TGTGCCAGCAGCGAGTGGCTAGCGGGAGGGGCCTCCTACAATGAGCAGTTCTTC. Its translation: CASSEWLAGGASYNEQFF.

The chain joins TRBV6-1 to TRBJ2-5; 8 positions agree with TRBD1. V lost 2 bases and J lost 5; bases outside the gene matches: 7. The CDR3 covers 15 residues. The germline gives CDR1 MNHNS, CDR2 SASEGT. The CDR3 loop is CASSESGGAGETQYF. CDR3 DNA sequence: TGTGCCAGCAGTGAATCAGGGGGCGCGGGGGAGACCCAGTACTTC.

This rearrangement joins TRBV25-1 to TRBJ2-3; the D gene is possibly TRBD2 (6 bases). V lost 2 bases and J lost 1, with 13 bases in between. CDR3 length: 16 amino acids. Germline V gene sequence: CDR1 MGHDK, CDR2 SYGVNS. The CDR3 region is CASSEGAWEGTDTQYF. CDR3 nucleotides: TGTGCCAGCAGTGAAGGGGCTTGGGAGGGCACAGATACGCAGTATTTT.

The table lists this clone with a few counts. This is likely an artifact of a read error, given a far larger clone one base away. The V gene is TRBV13, the J gene TRBJ2-7; D ambiguous. Trimming took 0 bases from V and 3 from J, leaving 9 bases between them. The CDR3 runs 14 residues. Germline-derived CDR1 and CDR2 are PRHDT and FYEKMQ (reference sequence). This CDR3 reads CASSLGHGGYEQYV. In nucleotides, the CDR3 is TGTGCCAGCAGCTTAGGCCACGGCGGCTACGAGCAGTACGTC.